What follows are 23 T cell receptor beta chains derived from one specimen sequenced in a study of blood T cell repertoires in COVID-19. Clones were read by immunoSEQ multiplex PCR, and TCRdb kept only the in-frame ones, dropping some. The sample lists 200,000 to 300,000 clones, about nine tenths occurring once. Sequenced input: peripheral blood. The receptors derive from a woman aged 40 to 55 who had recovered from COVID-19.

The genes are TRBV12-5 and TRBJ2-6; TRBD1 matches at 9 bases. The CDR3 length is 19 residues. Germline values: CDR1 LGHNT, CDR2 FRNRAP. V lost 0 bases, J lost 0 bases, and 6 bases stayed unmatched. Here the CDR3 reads CASGLVRGQGHSGANVLTF. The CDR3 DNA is TGTGCTAGTGGTTTGGTAAGGGGACAGGGCCACTCTGGGGCCAACGTCCTGACTTTC.

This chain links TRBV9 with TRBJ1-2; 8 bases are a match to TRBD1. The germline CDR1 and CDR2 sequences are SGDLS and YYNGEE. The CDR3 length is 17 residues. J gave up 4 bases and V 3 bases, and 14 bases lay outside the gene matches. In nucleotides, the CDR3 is TGTGCCAGCAGCGCTGCTAGGGGACAGGAAAAATCCTATGGCTACACCTTC. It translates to CASSAARGQEKSYGYTF.

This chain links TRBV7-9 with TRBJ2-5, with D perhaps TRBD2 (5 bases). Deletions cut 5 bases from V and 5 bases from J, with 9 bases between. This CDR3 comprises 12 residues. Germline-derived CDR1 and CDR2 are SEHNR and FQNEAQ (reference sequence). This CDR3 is CASSPGRETQYF. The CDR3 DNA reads TGTGCCAGCAGCCCGGGAAGGGAGACCCAGTACTTC.

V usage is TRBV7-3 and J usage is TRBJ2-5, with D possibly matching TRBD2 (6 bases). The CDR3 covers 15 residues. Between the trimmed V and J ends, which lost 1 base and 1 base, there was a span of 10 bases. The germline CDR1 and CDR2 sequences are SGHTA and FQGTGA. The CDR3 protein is CASSLKAGIQETQYF. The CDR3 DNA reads TGTGCCAGCAGCTTAAAGGCGGGGATCCAAGAGACCCAGTACTTC.

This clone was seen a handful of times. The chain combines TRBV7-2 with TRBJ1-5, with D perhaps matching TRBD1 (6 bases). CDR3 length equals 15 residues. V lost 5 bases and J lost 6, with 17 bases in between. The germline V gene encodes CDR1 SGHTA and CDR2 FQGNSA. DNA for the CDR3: TGTGCCAGCAGCCCGATACAGGGATTGGGTCAGCCCCAGCATTTT. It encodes CASSPIQGLGQPQHF.

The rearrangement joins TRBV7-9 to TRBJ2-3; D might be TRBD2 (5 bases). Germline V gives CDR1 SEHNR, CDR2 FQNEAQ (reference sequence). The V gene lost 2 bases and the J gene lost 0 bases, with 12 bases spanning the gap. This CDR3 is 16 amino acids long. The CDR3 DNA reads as TGTGCCAGCAGCTTATGGGAGACCACTAGCACAGATACGCAGTATTTT. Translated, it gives CASSLWETTSTDTQYF.

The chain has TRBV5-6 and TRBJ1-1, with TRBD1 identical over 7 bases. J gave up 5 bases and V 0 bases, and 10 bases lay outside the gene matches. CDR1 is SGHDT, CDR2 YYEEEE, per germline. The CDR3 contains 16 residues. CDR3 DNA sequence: TGTGCCAGCAGCTTGGGAGGGGGCACGGCTTGGACTGAAGCTTTCTTT. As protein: CASSLGGGTAWTEAFF.

The CDR3 region is CASRQNREVNSPLHF. As DNA, the CDR3 is TGTGCCAGCAGACAAAACCGGGAGGTCAATTCACCCCTCCACTTT. The V gene is TRBV6-6, the J gene TRBJ1-6; D ambiguous. The CDR3 length is 15 residues. Trimming pared 6 bases from V and 7 bases from J, leaving 16 bases between. Germline V lookup: CDR1 MNHNY, CDR2 SVGAGI (reference sequence).

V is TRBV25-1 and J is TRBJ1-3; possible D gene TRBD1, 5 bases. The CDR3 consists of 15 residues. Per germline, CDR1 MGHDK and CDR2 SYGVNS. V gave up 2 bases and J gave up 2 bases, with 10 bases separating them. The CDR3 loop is CASSEIQGTGNTIYF. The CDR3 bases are TGTGCCAGCAGTGAAATCCAGGGAACTGGAAACACCATATATTTT.

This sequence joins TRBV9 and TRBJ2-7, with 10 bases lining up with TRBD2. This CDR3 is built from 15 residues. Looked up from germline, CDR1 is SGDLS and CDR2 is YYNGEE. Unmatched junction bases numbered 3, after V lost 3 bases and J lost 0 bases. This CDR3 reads CASSATSGASYEQYF. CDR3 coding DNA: TGTGCCAGCAGCGCTACTAGCGGGGCCTCCTACGAGCAGTACTTC.

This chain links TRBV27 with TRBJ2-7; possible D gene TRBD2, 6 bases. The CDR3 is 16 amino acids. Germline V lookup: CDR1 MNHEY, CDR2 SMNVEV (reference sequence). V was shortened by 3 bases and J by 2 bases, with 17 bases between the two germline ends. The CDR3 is CASSLVGGKGPYEQYF. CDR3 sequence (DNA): TGTGCCAGCAGTTTGGTAGGCGGGAAGGGCCCCTACGAGCAGTACTTC.

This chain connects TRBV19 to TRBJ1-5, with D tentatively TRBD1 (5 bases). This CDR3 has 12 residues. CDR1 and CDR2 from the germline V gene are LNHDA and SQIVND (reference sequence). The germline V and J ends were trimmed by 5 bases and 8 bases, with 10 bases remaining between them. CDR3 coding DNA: TGTGCCAGTAGTGGGGCCAAGGAGCCCCAGCATTTT. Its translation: CASSGAKEPQHF.

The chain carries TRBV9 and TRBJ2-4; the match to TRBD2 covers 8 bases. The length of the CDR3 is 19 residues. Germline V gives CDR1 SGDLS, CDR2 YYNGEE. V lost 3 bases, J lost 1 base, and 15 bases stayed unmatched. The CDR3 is CASSARAGVAGMAKNIQYF. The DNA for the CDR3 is TGTGCCAGCAGCGCGAGAGCGGGGGTGGCCGGCATGGCCAAAAACATTCAGTACTTC.

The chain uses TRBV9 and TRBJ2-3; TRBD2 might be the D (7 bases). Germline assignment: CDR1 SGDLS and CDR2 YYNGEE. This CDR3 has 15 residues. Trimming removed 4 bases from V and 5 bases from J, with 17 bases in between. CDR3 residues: CASSPQLGGGDTQYF. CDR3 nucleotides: TGTGCCAGCAGCCCGCAGTTAGGGGGGGGAGATACGCAGTATTTT.

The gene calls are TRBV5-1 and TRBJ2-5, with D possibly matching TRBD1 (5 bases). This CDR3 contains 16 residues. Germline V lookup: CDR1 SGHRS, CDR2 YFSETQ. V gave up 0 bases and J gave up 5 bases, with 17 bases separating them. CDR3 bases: TGCGCCAGCAGCTTGGGGTCACAGGCCTCACGGGAGACCCAGTACTTC. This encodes CASSLGSQASRETQYF.

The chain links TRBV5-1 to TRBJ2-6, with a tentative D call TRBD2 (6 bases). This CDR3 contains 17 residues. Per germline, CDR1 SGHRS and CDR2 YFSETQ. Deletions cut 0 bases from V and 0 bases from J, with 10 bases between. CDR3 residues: CASSLVGGNSGANVLTF. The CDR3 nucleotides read TGCGCCAGCAGCTTGGTGGGCGGGAACTCTGGGGCCAACGTCCTGACTTTC.

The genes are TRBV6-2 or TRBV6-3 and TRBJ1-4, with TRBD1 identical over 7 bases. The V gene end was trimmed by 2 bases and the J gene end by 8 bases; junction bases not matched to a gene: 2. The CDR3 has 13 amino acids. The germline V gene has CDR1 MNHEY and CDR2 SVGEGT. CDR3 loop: CASSYRGREKLFF. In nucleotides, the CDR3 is TGTGCCAGCAGTTACAGGGGGCGCGAAAAACTGTTTTTT.

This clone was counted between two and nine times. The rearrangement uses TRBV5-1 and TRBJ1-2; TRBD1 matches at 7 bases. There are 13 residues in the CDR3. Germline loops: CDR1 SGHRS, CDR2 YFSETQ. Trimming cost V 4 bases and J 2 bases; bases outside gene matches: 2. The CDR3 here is CASSQGQNYGYTF. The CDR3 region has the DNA TGCGCCAGCAGCCAGGGACAGAACTATGGCTACACCTTC.

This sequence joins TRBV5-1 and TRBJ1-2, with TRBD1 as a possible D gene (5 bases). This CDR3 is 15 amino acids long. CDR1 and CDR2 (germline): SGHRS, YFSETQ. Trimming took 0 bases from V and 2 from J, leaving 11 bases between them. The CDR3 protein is CASSLGFTGNYGYTF. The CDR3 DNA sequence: TGCGCCAGCAGCTTGGGGTTCACAGGCAACTATGGCTACACCTTC. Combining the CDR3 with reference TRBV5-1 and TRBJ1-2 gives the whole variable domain KAGVTQTPRYLIKTRGQQVTLSCSPISGHRSVSWYQQTPGQGLQFLFEYFSETQRNKGNFPGRFSGRQFSNSRSEMNVSTLELGDSALYLCASSLGFTGNYGYTFGSGTRLTVV.

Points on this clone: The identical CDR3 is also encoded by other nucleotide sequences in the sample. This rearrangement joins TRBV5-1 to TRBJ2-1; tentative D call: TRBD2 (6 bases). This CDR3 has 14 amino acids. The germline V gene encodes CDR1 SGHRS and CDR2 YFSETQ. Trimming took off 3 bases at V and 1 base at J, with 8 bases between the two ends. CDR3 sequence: CASSSGGSYNEQFF. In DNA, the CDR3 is TGCGCCAGCAGCTCCGGGGGATCCTACAATGAGCAGTTCTTC.

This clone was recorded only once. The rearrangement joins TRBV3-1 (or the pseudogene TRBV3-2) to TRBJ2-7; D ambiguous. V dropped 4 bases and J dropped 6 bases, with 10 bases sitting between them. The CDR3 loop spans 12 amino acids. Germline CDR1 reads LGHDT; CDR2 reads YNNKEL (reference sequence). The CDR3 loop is CASSPLAGEQYF. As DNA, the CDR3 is TGTGCCAGCAGCCCCCTGGCTGGCGAGCAGTACTTC.

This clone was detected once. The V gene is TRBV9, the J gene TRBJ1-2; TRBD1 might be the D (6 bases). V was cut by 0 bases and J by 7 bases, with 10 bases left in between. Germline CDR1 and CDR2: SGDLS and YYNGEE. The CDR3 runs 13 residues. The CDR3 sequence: CASSVVGRGGYTF. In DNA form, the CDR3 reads TGTGCCAGCAGCGTAGTTGGCAGGGGTGGCTACACCTTC.

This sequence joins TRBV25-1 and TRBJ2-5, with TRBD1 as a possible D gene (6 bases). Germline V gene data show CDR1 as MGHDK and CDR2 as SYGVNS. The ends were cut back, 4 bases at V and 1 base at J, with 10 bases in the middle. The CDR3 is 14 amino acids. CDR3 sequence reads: CASSVLDSQETQYF. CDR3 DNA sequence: TGTGCCAGCAGTGTACTGGACAGCCAAGAGACCCAGTACTTC.